A single sample gave rise to the 28 T cell receptor beta chains below, sequenced in a study of CD8 T cells in ankylosing spondylitis. These receptors' antigens are unknown. Study-wide points: Blood of patients with ankylosing spondylitis appeared to be characterized by a TCR beta motif of eight highly homologous variants.

TCRdb called the 5' RACE reads again in MiXCR, with one record for every CDR3 protein. Of roughly 700,000 distinct CDR3 sequences listed, under 20% were seen once; the top ten hold about 19%. The sample comprised blood, either unsorted or a sorted T cell fraction (not recorded which). The receptor source for this set is a male donor with ankylosing spondylitis.

This chain connects TRBV20-1 to TRBJ2-4, with 8 nucleotides matching TRBD1. The CDR3 runs 13 residues. The V and J ends lost 0 bases and 8 bases, in that order; junction bases with no gene match: 3. Germline V CDR1 and CDR2: DFQATT, SNEGSKA (reference sequence). The CDR3 region has the DNA TGCAGTGCTAGAGAACCGGACAGGGACATTCAGTACTTC. This sequence encodes CSAREPDRDIQYF.

The rearrangement joins TRBV7-9 to TRBJ2-3; 13 bases agree with TRBD2. CDR3 length: 15 residues. Germline V CDR1 and CDR2: SEHNR, FQNEAQ (reference sequence). Trimming cost V 5 bases and J 4 bases; bases outside gene matches: 3. This chain's CDR3 is CASSKTSGGADTQYF. CDR3 DNA: TGTGCCAGCAGCAAAACTAGCGGGGGGGCAGATACGCAGTATTTT.

This clonotype has a handful of counts. The V gene is TRBV6-1, the J gene TRBJ1-1; D is possibly TRBD1 (6 bases). In germline, CDR1 is MNHNS, CDR2 SASEGT. V lost 6 bases, J lost 4 bases, and 15 bases lay in between. CDR3 size: 14 residues. The CDR3 reads CASRRDTMPTEAFF. The DNA of the CDR3 is TGTGCCAGCAGAAGGGACACCATGCCCACTGAAGCTTTCTTT.

In its sample, this clonotype was seen many times. The rearrangement links TRBV12-3 or TRBV12-4 to TRBJ2-1; 12 bases fit TRBD1. This CDR3 contains 15 residues. Losses at the gene ends were 5 bases for V and 7 bases for J; bases not matched to a gene: 6. This chain's CDR3 is CASSQGQGARNEQFF. The CDR3 nucleotides are TGTGCCAGCAGTCAGGGACAGGGGGCGAGGAATGAGCAGTTCTTC.

This clonotype was recorded a few times. The rearrangement uses TRBV5-1 and TRBJ2-1, with D perhaps TRBD1 (6 bases). V was shortened by 4 bases and J by 6 bases, with 14 bases between the two germline ends. The CDR3 covers 14 residues. CDR1 SGHRS and CDR2 YFSETQ come from the germline V gene. The CDR3 region has the DNA TGCGCCAGCAGCGTACCGGGACACCTCAATGAGCAGTTCTTC. This translates into CASSVPGHLNEQFF.

The V call is TRBV10-2, the J call TRBJ2-7; no definite D call. This CDR3 is built from 14 residues. CDR1 and CDR2 from the germline V gene are WSHSY and SAAADI. The V end was cut by 7 bases, the J end by 4 bases, with 17 bases between. CDR3 sequence: CASTSFGGRYEQYF. The CDR3 region has the DNA TGCGCCAGCACCAGCTTTGGCGGCCGTTACGAGCAGTACTTC.

V usage is TRBV4-2 and J usage is TRBJ2-7, with 14 bases fitting TRBD2. The CDR3 runs to 18 residues. V gave up 4 bases and J gave up 3 bases; unmatched junction bases: 11. From germline, CDR1 is LGHNA and CDR2 YNFKEQ. The CDR3 is CASSRNPGLAGVFYEQYF. The CDR3 coding sequence is TGTGCCAGCAGCCGAAATCCGGGACTAGCGGGAGTTTTCTACGAGCAGTACTTC.

This clonotype appeared a few times. CDR3 DNA: TGTGCCAGCAGCCAAGCTGGGGAGGCCGGGGAGCTGTTTTTT. This sequence encodes CASSQAGEAGELFF. This chain links TRBV3-1 with TRBJ2-2, with a weak D call TRBD2 (6 bases). The ends were cut back, 1 base at V and 6 bases at J, with 9 bases in the middle. Per the germline V gene, CDR1 is LGHDT and CDR2 is YNNKEL (reference sequence). This CDR3 has 14 residues.

V and J are TRBV7-3 and TRBJ1-2; D gene ambiguous. V lost 2 bases to trimming and J lost 6 bases, with 10 bases between them. Germline V gene sequence: CDR1 SGHTA, CDR2 FQGTGA. This CDR3 comprises 13 residues. Here the CDR3 reads CASSLWGGDGYTF. The CDR3 bases are TGTGCCAGCAGCTTATGGGGTGGGGATGGCTACACCTTC.

This chain joins TRBV9 and TRBJ2-1; weak D call: TRBD2 (5 bases). The CDR3 length is 13 residues. The germline V gene has CDR1 SGDLS and CDR2 YYNGEE. The V end lost 4 bases, the J end lost 7 bases, and 12 bases lay between the germline ends. The CDR3 DNA sequence: TGTGCCAGCAGCACCGAGGGTCGGAATGAGCAGTTCTTC. The encoded protein is CASSTEGRNEQFF.

V gene TRBV5-1 combines with J gene TRBJ2-7; D uncertain. The CDR3 sequence is 14 residues long. Trimming took off 7 bases at V and 2 bases at J, with 16 bases between the two ends. Germline values: CDR1 SGHRS, CDR2 YFSETQ. The CDR3: CASQPTRATYEQYF. The CDR3 DNA sequence: TGCGCCAGCCAGCCGACAAGGGCTACCTACGAGCAGTACTTC.

V usage is TRBV20-1 and J usage is TRBJ2-7; 8 bases match TRBD1. Germline CDR1 reads DFQATT; CDR2 reads SNEGSKA (reference sequence). V lost 0 bases, J lost 2 bases, and 6 bases stayed unmatched. The CDR3 extends over 15 amino acids. The CDR3 sequence: CSARDPGDRTYEQYF. DNA for the CDR3: TGCAGTGCTAGAGATCCAGGGGACAGGACCTACGAGCAGTACTTC.

J is TRBJ1-1 and V is TRBV7-9, with a weak D call TRBD1 (6 bases). CDR3 length: 13 amino acids. Germline V gene lookup returns CDR1 SEHNR and CDR2 FQNEAQ (reference sequence). Deletions cut 5 bases from V and 5 bases from J, with 12 bases between. This chain's CDR3 is CASSQTGHTEAFF. For the CDR3, the DNA is TGTGCCAGCAGCCAGACAGGACATACTGAAGCTTTCTTT.

The table lists this clonotype with a few counts. The rearrangement joins TRBV20-1 to TRBJ1-2; D call uncertain. The CDR3 is made up of 10 amino acids. In germline, CDR1 is DFQATT, CDR2 SNEGSKA (reference sequence). V was shortened by 1 base and J by 6 bases, with 3 bases between the two germline ends. CDR3: CSARANGYTF. CDR3 DNA sequence: TGCAGTGCTAGAGCCAATGGCTACACCTTC.

This chain uses TRBV12-3 or TRBV12-4 with TRBJ2-3; TRBD2 aligns across 10 bases. J was trimmed by 5 bases and V by 3 bases; bases with no gene match: 8. The CDR3 spans 16 residues. The CDR3, as DNA: TGTGCCAGCAGTTTGTGGCTAGCGGGAGCCGGAGATACGCAGTATTTT. It specifies CASSLWLAGAGDTQYF.

The chain links TRBV20-1 to TRBJ2-5; TRBD1 might be the D (6 bases). V gave up 6 bases and J gave up 1 base, with 12 bases separating them. CDR3 length equals 13 residues. The V gene's germline CDR1 is DFQATT and CDR2 SNEGSKA (reference sequence). As DNA, the CDR3 is TGCAGTGCCCAAGACAGGCCCCAAGAGACCCAGTACTTC. Encoded protein: CSAQDRPQETQYF.

The chain uses TRBV5-5 and TRBJ2-1; 9 bases match TRBD1. The CDR3 extends over 16 amino acids. V lost 4 bases and J lost 2; bases outside the gene matches: 7. Germline assignment: CDR1 SGHKS and CDR2 YYEKEE (reference sequence). CDR3: CASSRIRTGAYNEQFF. The CDR3 nucleotides read TGTGCCAGCAGCCGAATCCGGACAGGGGCCTACAATGAGCAGTTCTTC. Together with reference TRBV5-5 and TRBJ2-1, the CDR3 gives the full variable domain: DAGVTQSPTHLIKTRGQQVTLRCSPISGHKSVSWYQQVLGQGPQFIFQYYEKEERGRGNFPDRFSARQFPNYSSELNVNALLLGDSALYLCASSRIRTGAYNEQFFGPGTRLTVL.

The sample holds a few counts of this clonotype. V gene TRBV28 combines with J gene TRBJ2-2, with 10 bases identical to TRBD2. Germline values: CDR1 MDHEN, CDR2 SYDVKM. The CDR3 is 14 residues long. Trimming removed 6 bases from V and 5 bases from J; junction bases left unmatched: 3. The CDR3 DNA is TGTGCCAGCAGGGGAGCGGGAGGGACCGGGGAGCTGTTTTTT. It is translated as CASRGAGGTGELFF.

CDR3 loop: CAISESAIASTDTQYF. Written as DNA, the CDR3 is TGTGCCATCAGTGAGTCGGCAATAGCGAGCACAGATACGCAGTATTTT. The rearrangement links TRBV10-3 to TRBJ2-3, with a weak D call TRBD2 (5 bases). CDR1 is ENHRY, CDR2 SYGVKD, per germline. CDR3 length equals 16 residues. V was shortened by 0 bases and J by 0 bases, with 10 bases between the two germline ends.

This clonotype was seen a handful of times. The CDR3 loop is CASAGVSGREQFF. CDR3 sequence (DNA): TGCGCCAGCGCGGGGGTTAGCGGGAGGGAGCAGTTCTTC. The V gene is TRBV5-1, the J gene TRBJ2-1; 10 bases map to TRBD2. The CDR3 contains 13 residues. Germline trimming cut 7 bases from V and 10 bases from J; bases unmatched to any gene: 8. The V gene's germline CDR1 is SGHRS and CDR2 YFSETQ.

This clonotype was recorded a few times. The chain combines TRBV12-3 or TRBV12-4 with TRBJ1-1; D perhaps matches TRBD1 (5 bases). The V end lost 6 bases, the J end lost 2 bases, and 13 bases lay between the germline ends. This CDR3 contains 14 residues. This CDR3 is CASSAQASNTEAFF. The CDR3 DNA reads TGTGCCAGCAGCGCACAGGCATCCAACACTGAAGCTTTCTTT.

The sample holds many counts of this clonotype. One junction end does not reproduce the germline sequence, and a read error may be involved. The chain couples TRBV5-1 to TRBJ2-3; D may correspond to TRBD1 or TRBD2 (5 bases each). The CDR3 is 15 residues long. Germline CDR1 SGHRS, CDR2 YFSETQ. The CDR3 sequence: CASSLAGGTTDTQYF. In nucleotides, the CDR3 is TGTGCCAGCAGTTTAGCTGGGGGTACCACAGATACGCAGTATTTT.

This clonotype turned up a few times. The chain links TRBV9 to TRBJ2-7; tentatively, D is TRBD2 (6 bases). The CDR3 covers 14 residues. Germline assignment: CDR1 SGDLS and CDR2 YYNGEE. V was cut by 0 bases and J by 4 bases, with 11 bases left in between. The CDR3 region is CASSVGSGSYEQYF. CDR3 coding DNA: TGTGCCAGCAGCGTAGGTAGCGGATCATACGAGCAGTACTTC.

The V gene is TRBV7-2, the J gene TRBJ2-4; 9 nucleotides match TRBD2. Germline CDR1 SGHTA, CDR2 FQGNSA. CDR3 size: 14 residues. V lost 2 bases to trimming and J lost 9 bases; unmatched junction nucleotides: 5. In DNA, the CDR3 is TGTGCCAGCAGCTTATTAGCGGGAGAGAGCATTCAGTACTTC. It specifies CASSLLAGESIQYF.

The rearrangement joins TRBV3-1 to TRBJ1-1; TRBD1 matches at 7 bases. Germline V gene sequence: CDR1 LGHDT, CDR2 YNNKEL (reference sequence). Germline trimming cut 8 bases from V and 2 bases from J; bases unmatched to any gene: 11. The CDR3 is 15 amino acids. In nucleotides, the CDR3 is TGTGCCAGCGGTGACTATGGGACAGAAAACACTGAAGCTTTCTTT. Protein: CASGDYGTENTEAFF. Supplemented by reference TRBV3-1 and TRBJ1-1, the full variable domain reads DTAVSQTPKYLVTQMGNDKSIKCEQNLGHDTMYWYKQDSKKFLKIMFSYNNKELIINETVPNRFSPKSPDKAHLNLHINSLELGDSAVYFCASGDYGTENTEAFFGQGTRLTVV.

This clonotype appeared a few times. The chain is built from TRBV19 and TRBJ2-2, with 7 bases that match TRBD2. V was clipped by 7 bases and J by 4 bases; unmatched bases: 3. The CDR3 has 13 amino acids. Germline CDR1 reads LNHDA; CDR2 reads SQIVND (reference sequence). CDR3 bases: TGTGCCAGTATGCGGGAGATCACCGGGGAGCTGTTTTTT. Protein product: CASMREITGELFF. Combining the CDR3 with reference TRBV19 and TRBJ2-2 gives the whole variable domain DGGITQSPKYLFRKEGQNVTLSCEQNLNHDAMYWYRQDPGQGLRLIYYSQIVNDFQKGDIAEGYSVSREKKESFPLTVTSAQKNPTAFYLCASMREITGELFFGEGSRLTVL.

The chain joins TRBV10-3 to TRBJ2-1, with 7 bases fitting TRBD2. Germline loops: CDR1 ENHRY, CDR2 SYGVKD. The CDR3 extends over 14 amino acids. The ends lost 7 bases at V and 8 bases at J; junction bases unmatched: 11. The chain's CDR3 is CAITAGYGYYEQFF. The CDR3 region has the DNA TGTGCCATCACAGCGGGGTACGGGTACTATGAGCAGTTCTTC.

The chain uses TRBV12-3 or TRBV12-4 and TRBJ2-3; D might be TRBD1 (7 bases). There are 15 residues in the CDR3. V shed 8 bases and J shed 1 base, with 16 bases lying between them. CDR3 amino acids: CASLPRDSRTDTQYF. The CDR3 DNA reads as TGTGCCAGCTTACCGCGGGACAGCCGCACAGATACGCAGTATTTT.